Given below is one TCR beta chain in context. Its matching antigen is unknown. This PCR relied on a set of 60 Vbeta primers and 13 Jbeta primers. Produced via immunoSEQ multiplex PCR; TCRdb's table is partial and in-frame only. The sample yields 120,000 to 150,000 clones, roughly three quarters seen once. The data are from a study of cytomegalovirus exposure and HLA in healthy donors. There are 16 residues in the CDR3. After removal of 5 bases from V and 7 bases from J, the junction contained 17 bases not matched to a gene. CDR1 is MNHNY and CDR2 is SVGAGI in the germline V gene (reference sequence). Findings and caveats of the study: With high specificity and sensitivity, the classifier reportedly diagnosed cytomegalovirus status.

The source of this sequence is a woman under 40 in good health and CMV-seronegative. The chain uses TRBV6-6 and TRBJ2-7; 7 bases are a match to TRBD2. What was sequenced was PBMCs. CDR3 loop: CASSHRGRGTSLEQYF. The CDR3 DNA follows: TGTGCCAGCAGTCACCGGGGGAGGGGAACGTCGTTGGAGCAGTACTTC.